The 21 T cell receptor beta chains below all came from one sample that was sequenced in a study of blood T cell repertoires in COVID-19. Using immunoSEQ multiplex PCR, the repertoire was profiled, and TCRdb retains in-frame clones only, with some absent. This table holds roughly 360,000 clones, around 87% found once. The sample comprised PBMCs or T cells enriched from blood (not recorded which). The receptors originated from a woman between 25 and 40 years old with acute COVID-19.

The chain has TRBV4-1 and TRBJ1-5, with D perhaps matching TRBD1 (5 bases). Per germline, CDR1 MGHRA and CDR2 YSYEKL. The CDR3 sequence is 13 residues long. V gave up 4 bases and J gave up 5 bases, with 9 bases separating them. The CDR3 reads CASSPGPYQPQHF. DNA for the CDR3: TGCGCCAGCAGCCCAGGGCCCTATCAGCCCCAGCATTTT.

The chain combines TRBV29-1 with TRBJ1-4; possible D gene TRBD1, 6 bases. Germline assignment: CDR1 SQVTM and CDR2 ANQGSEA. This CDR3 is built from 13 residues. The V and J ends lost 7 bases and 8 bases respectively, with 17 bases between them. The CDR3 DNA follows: TGCAGCGGCCTGACAGGAGAAGGGGAAAAACTGTTTTTT. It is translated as CSGLTGEGEKLFF.

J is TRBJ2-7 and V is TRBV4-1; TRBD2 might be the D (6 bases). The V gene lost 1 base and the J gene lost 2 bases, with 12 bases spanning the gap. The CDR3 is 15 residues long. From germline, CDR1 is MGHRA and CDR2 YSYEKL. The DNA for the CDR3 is TGCGCCAGCAGCCAAGGGGACTCCAACGCCTACGAGCAGTACTTC. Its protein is CASSQGDSNAYEQYF.

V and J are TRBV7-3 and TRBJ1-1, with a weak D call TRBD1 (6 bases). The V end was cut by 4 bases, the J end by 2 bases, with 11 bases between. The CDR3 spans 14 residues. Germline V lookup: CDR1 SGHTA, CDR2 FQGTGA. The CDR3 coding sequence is TGTGCCAGCAGCTCCTCGGGACACAACACTGAAGCTTTCTTT. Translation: CASSSSGHNTEAFF.

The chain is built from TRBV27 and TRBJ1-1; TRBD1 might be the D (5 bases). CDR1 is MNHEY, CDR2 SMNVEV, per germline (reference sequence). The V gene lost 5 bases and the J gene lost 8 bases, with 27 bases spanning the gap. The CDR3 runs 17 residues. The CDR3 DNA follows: TGTGCCAGCAGTATCCACCTCTGGGAGGGGCTAGGATCCGAAGCTTTCTTT. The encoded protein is CASSIHLWEGLGSEAFF.

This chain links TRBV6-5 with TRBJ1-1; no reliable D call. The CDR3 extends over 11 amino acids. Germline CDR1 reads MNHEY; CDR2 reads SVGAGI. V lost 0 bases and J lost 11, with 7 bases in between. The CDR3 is CASSYSGWAFF. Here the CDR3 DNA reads TGTGCCAGCAGTTACTCCGGGTGGGCTTTCTTT.

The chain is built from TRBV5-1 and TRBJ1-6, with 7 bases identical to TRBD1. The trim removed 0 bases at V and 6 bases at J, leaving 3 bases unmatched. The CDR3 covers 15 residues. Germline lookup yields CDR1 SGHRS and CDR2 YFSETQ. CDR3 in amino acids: CASSLDRGFNSPLHF. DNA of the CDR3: TGCGCCAGCAGCTTGGACAGGGGTTTTAATTCACCCCTCCACTTT.

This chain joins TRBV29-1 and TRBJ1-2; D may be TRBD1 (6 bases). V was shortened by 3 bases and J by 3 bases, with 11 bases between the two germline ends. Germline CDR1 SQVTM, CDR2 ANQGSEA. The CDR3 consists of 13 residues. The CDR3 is CSVEPGEHYGYTF. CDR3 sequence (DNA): TGCAGCGTTGAGCCAGGGGAACACTATGGCTACACCTTC.

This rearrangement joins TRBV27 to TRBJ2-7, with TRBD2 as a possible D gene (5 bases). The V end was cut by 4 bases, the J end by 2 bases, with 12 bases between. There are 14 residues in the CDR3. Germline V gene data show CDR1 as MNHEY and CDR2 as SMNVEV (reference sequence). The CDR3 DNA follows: TGTGCCAGCAGTTCCGCCGGGATAACCTACGAGCAGTACTTC. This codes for CASSSAGITYEQYF.

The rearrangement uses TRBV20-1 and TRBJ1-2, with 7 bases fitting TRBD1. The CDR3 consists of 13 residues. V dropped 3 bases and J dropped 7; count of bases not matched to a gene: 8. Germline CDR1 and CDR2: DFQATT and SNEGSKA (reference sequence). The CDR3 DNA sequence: TGCAGTGCTAGTCGTACGACAGGGTTTGGCTACACCTTC. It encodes CSASRTTGFGYTF.

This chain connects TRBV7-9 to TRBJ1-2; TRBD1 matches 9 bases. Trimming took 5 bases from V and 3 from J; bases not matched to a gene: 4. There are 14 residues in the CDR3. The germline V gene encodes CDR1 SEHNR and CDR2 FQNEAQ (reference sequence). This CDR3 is CASSRTGADYGYTF. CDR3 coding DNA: TGTGCCAGCAGCCGGACAGGGGCCGACTATGGCTACACCTTC.

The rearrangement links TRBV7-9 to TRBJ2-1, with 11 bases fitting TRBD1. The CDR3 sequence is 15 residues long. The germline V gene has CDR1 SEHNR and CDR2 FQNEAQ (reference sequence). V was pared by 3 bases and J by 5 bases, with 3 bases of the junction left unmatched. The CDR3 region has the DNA TGTGCCAGCAGCTTGGGACAGGGGGTAGACAATGAGCAGTTCTTC. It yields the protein CASSLGQGVDNEQFF.

The CDR3 is CASRGLSGNTIYF. In DNA form, the CDR3 reads TGTGCCAGCAGGGGGCTTTCTGGAAACACCATATATTTT. V and J are TRBV3-1 (or the pseudogene TRBV3-2) and TRBJ1-3; D is possibly TRBD1 (5 bases). There are 13 residues in the CDR3. Germline-derived CDR1 and CDR2 are LGHDT and YNNKEL (reference sequence). V was shortened by 6 bases and J by 1 base, with 7 bases between the two germline ends.

The CDR3 sequence is CASSSDRGYTGELFF. CDR3 DNA: TGTGCCAGCAGCTCAGACAGGGGATACACCGGGGAGCTGTTTTTT. The chain joins TRBV7-9 to TRBJ2-2; 8 bases map to TRBD1. Germline CDR1 SEHNR, CDR2 FQNEAQ (reference sequence). The CDR3 totals 15 residues. With 4 bases clipped from V and 3 bases from J, the junction kept 4 bases outside the gene matches.

The CDR3 sequence is CASSQEGGRQGGNEQFF. CDR3 coding DNA: TGTGCCAGCAGCCAAGAGGGAGGTAGACAGGGAGGCAATGAGCAGTTCTTC. The rearrangement links TRBV3-1 (or the pseudogene TRBV3-2) to TRBJ2-1, with TRBD1 as a possible D gene (7 bases). The germline V and J ends were trimmed by 0 bases and 6 bases, with 18 bases remaining between them. This CDR3 is built from 17 residues. Germline V lookup: CDR1 LGHDT, CDR2 YNNKEL (reference sequence).

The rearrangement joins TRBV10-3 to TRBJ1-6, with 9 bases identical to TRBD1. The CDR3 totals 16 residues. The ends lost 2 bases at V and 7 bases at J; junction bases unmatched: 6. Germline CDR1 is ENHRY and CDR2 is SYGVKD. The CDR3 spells CAISEGQGIGNSPLHF. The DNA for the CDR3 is TGTGCCATCAGTGAGGGACAGGGGATTGGGAATTCACCCCTCCACTTT.

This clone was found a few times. CDR3 coding DNA: TGTGCCACCAGTGATCCTAAATCTTACAGGGTCTCTGGGGCCAACGTCCTGACTTTC. Protein product: CATSDPKSYRVSGANVLTF. The chain employs TRBV24-1 and TRBJ2-6; weak D call: TRBD1 (6 bases). The CDR3 consists of 19 residues. Germline CDR1 and CDR2: KGHDR and SFDVKD. V was clipped by 3 bases and J by 0 bases, with 17 bases between them.

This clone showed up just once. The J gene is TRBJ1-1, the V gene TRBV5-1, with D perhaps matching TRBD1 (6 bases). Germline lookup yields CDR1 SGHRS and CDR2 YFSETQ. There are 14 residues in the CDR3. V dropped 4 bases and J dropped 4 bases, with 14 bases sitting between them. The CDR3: CASSLDSLGTEAFF. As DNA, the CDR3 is TGCGCCAGCAGCCTGGACAGCTTGGGCACTGAAGCTTTCTTT.

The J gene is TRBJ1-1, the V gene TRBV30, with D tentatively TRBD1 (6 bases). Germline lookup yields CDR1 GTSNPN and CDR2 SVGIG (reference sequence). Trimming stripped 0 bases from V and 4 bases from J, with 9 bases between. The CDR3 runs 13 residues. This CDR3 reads CAWSVQGSTEAFF. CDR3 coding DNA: TGTGCCTGGAGTGTACAGGGAAGCACTGAAGCTTTCTTT.

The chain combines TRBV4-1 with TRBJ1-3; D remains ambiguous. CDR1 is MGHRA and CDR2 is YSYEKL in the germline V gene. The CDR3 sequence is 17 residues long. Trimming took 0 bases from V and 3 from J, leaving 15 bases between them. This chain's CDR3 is CASSQEHWGAGGNTIYF. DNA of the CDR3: TGCGCCAGCAGCCAAGAGCACTGGGGAGCGGGTGGAAACACCATATATTTT.

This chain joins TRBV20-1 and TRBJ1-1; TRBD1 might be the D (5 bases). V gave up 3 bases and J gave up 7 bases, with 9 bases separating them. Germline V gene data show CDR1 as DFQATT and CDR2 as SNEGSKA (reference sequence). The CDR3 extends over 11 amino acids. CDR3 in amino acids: CSARETVEAFF. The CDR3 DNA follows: TGCAGTGCTAGGGAGACAGTTGAAGCTTTCTTT.